These 22 T cell receptor beta chains originate from one sample sequenced in a study of blood T cell repertoires in COVID-19. Clones were read by immunoSEQ multiplex PCR, and TCRdb kept only the in-frame ones, dropping some. The table has 130,000 or so clones, about 83% seen once. Sequencing was done on a sample of PBMCs or T cells enriched from blood (not recorded which). The receptors were sampled from a young woman who had recovered from COVID-19.

This clone has just a few counts. The rearrangement links TRBV3-1 (or the pseudogene TRBV3-2) to TRBJ2-1; D may be TRBD2 (5 bases). V was trimmed by 2 bases and J by 7 bases, leaving 12 bases between them. The CDR3 runs to 14 residues. The germline V gene has CDR1 LGHDT and CDR2 YNNKEL (reference sequence). CDR3 protein: CASSQFGNLNEQFF. The CDR3 DNA follows: TGTGCCAGCAGCCAATTCGGGAACTTAAATGAGCAGTTCTTC.

The genes are TRBV28 and TRBJ1-4; D remains unclear. Trimming shortened V by 5 bases and J by 11 bases, and 15 bases separated the two germline ends. Germline CDR1 is MDHEN and CDR2 is SYDVKM. This CDR3 region has 13 residues. The CDR3, as DNA: TGTGCCAGCAGTGTCCCTCCCGTCGGGAAACTGTTTTTT. Translating gives CASSVPPVGKLFF.

This clone was recorded a few times. The chain employs TRBV28 and TRBJ2-6; possibly TRBD2 for D (6 bases). Germline-derived CDR1 and CDR2 are MDHEN and SYDVKM. Trimming shortened V by 3 bases and J by 0 bases, and 9 bases separated the two germline ends. CDR3 size: 16 residues. The CDR3 nucleotides are TGTGCCAGCAGTTTTGGGGAGGACTCTGGGGCCAACGTCCTGACTTTC. This codes for CASSFGEDSGANVLTF.

This rearrangement joins TRBV4-3 to TRBJ2-2; 8 bases are a match to TRBD1. The CDR3 is 15 amino acids. The V segment lost 3 bases and the J segment 7 bases; nucleotides outside the gene matches: 7. Germline CDR1 is LGHNA and CDR2 is YSLEER. CDR3 loop: CASSQFQGAGGELFF. CDR3 nucleotides: TGCGCCAGCAGCCAGTTTCAGGGGGCTGGCGGGGAGCTGTTTTTT.

The rearrangement joins TRBV28 to TRBJ1-2; D call uncertain. The CDR3 runs to 14 residues. Germline CDR1 and CDR2: MDHEN and SYDVKM. Trimming removed 3 bases at V and 2 bases at J, with 10 bases between. This CDR3 reads CASSFFGSNYGYTF. The CDR3 coding sequence is TGTGCCAGCAGTTTCTTCGGGTCGAACTATGGCTACACCTTC.

The CDR3 DNA follows: TGTGCCAGCAGCTCATCCGGGACAGCGTTCCCCTCTGGAAACACCATATATTTT. Residues: CASSSSGTAFPSGNTIYF. This chain joins TRBV5-8 and TRBJ1-3, with 7 bases lining up with TRBD1. CDR1 and CDR2 (germline): SGHTS, YDEGEE. V gave up 3 bases and J gave up 0 bases; unmatched junction bases: 12. This CDR3 has 18 residues.

The CDR3 coding sequence is TGTGCCAGTAGTAGCCCGGTTCCGAATGGAAACACCATATATTTT. Protein: CASSSPVPNGNTIYF. This chain links TRBV19 with TRBJ1-3; D ambiguous. The V gene's germline CDR1 is LNHDA and CDR2 SQIVND (reference sequence). V gave up 4 bases and J gave up 3 bases, with 13 bases separating them. The CDR3 extends over 15 amino acids.

The V gene is TRBV11-1, the J gene TRBJ2-2; TRBD1 matches 8 bases. Trimming cost V 6 bases and J 8 bases; bases outside gene matches: 8. Germline V gene data show CDR1 as SGHAT and CDR2 as FQDESV (reference sequence). This CDR3 has 14 residues. CDR3 coding DNA: TGTGCCAGCAGGTGGACAGGGCGCCCTGGGGAGCTGTTTTTT. This sequence encodes CASRWTGRPGELFF. The full variable domain, with the rest looked up from reference TRBV11-1 and TRBJ2-2, is EAEVAQSPRYKITEKSQAVAFWCDPISGHATLYWYRQILGQGPELLVQFQDESVVDDSQLPKDRFSAERLKGVDSTLKIQPAELGDSAMYLCASRWTGRPGELFFGEGSRLTVL.

The chain recombines TRBV7-6 with TRBJ2-1, with 8 positions matching TRBD1. This CDR3 contains 16 residues. Germline-derived CDR1 and CDR2 are SGHVS and FNYEAQ. V lost 3 bases, J lost 3 bases, and 7 bases stayed unmatched. CDR3 amino acids: CASSFPDRVYYNEQFF. CDR3 DNA: TGTGCCAGCAGCTTCCCGGACAGGGTCTACTACAATGAGCAGTTCTTC.

This chain connects TRBV7-9 to TRBJ1-1; 8 bases agree with TRBD1. The germline V gene has CDR1 SEHNR and CDR2 FQNEAQ (reference sequence). V dropped 4 bases and J dropped 8; count of bases not matched to a gene: 6. The CDR3 length is 13 residues. The CDR3 nucleotides are TGTGCCAGCAGCTCAACAGGACAGGGAGAAGCTTTCTTT. It translates to CASSSTGQGEAFF.

The chain uses TRBV28 and TRBJ1-2, with 9 bases matching TRBD1. The germline gives CDR1 MDHEN, CDR2 SYDVKM. V was pared by 6 bases and J by 8 bases, with 13 bases of the junction left unmatched. This CDR3 spans 15 amino acids. CDR3 in DNA: TGTGCCAGCAGGACCGGGACAGGGTTTCTAGGAGGCTACACCTTC. This sequence encodes CASRTGTGFLGGYTF.

The CDR3 protein is CASSLIRNYGYTF. DNA for the CDR3: TGTGCCAGCAGCTTAATCCGGAACTATGGCTACACCTTC. V and J are TRBV7-9 and TRBJ1-2; D is ambiguous. The CDR3 extends over 13 amino acids. Trimming took off 2 bases at V and 2 bases at J, with 6 bases between the two ends. The germline V gene has CDR1 SEHNR and CDR2 FQNEAQ (reference sequence).

The chain joins TRBV2 to TRBJ2-1; D is unresolved. Trimming stripped 3 bases from V and 5 bases from J, with 8 bases between. CDR3 size: 13 residues. Germline values: CDR1 SNHLY, CDR2 FYNNEI. This CDR3 is CASSEVQNNEQFF. CDR3 sequence (DNA): TGTGCCAGCAGTGAGGTGCAGAACAATGAGCAGTTCTTC. Variable domain in full (rest from reference TRBV2 and TRBJ2-1): EPEVTQTPSHQVTQMGQEVILRCVPISNHLYFYWYRQILGQKVEFLVSFYNNEISEKSEIFDDQFSVERPDGSNFTLKIRSTKLEDSAMYFCASSEVQNNEQFFGPGTRLTVL.

This chain uses TRBV7-3 with TRBJ1-2, with TRBD1 matching over 9 bases. Germline CDR1 is SGHTA and CDR2 is FQGTGA. CDR3 length: 13 amino acids. V gave up 5 bases and J gave up 8 bases; unmatched junction bases: 6. CDR3 coding DNA: TGTGCCAGCAGCCGTGACAGGGGGAGCGGCTACACCTTC. Its translation: CASSRDRGSGYTF.

This clone was found a few times. V usage is TRBV4-2 and J usage is TRBJ1-2; D is perhaps TRBD1 (5 bases). V was pared by 1 base and J by 4 bases, with 7 bases between. Germline V CDR1 and CDR2: LGHNA, YNFKEQ. The CDR3 has 13 residues. The CDR3 loop is CASSQGGGYGYTF. The DNA for the CDR3 is TGTGCCAGCAGCCAAGGGGGCGGCTATGGCTACACCTTC.

The sample holds one count of this clone. Here the CDR3 DNA reads TGCGCCAGCAGCCACCCAAATAAGGGTCCGGGGTTTTCCCCCTACGAGCAGTACTTC. This gives the protein CASSHPNKGPGFSPYEQYF. The chain uses TRBV4-1 and TRBJ2-7, with a weak D call TRBD2 (5 bases). The CDR3 covers 19 residues. The V and J ends lost 3 bases and 2 bases respectively, with 26 bases between them. Germline CDR1 is MGHRA and CDR2 is YSYEKL.

The V and J genes are TRBV2 and TRBJ1-1; D perhaps matches TRBD1 (5 bases). From germline, CDR1 is SNHLY and CDR2 FYNNEI. The CDR3 extends over 10 amino acids. V lost 7 bases, J lost 11 bases, and 11 bases lay in between. The CDR3 sequence is CASTTGSAFF. CDR3 coding DNA: TGTGCCAGCACAACAGGTTCGGCTTTCTTT. Full variable domain (rest looked up from reference TRBV2 and TRBJ1-1): EPEVTQTPSHQVTQMGQEVILRCVPISNHLYFYWYRQILGQKVEFLVSFYNNEISEKSEIFDDQFSVERPDGSNFTLKIRSTKLEDSAMYFCASTTGSAFFGQGTRLTVV.

In the case of this clone: A read error is likely, as this CDR3 ends without the conserved phenylalanine or tryptophan. The DNA is left out, because the CDR3 cannot be placed on it with certainty; the CDR3 is given as TCRdb lists it. The chain uses TRBV6-2 or TRBV6-3 and TRBJ2-3; TRBD2 is taken as the D call from the table, unchecked against the DNA. The CDR3 spans 13 amino acids, including both terminal residues. The germline gives CDR1 MNHEY, CDR2 SVGEGT. This CDR3 is CASSYEERSAGVI.

As to this clone: The identical CDR3 is also encoded by other nucleotide sequences in the sample. This sequence joins TRBV5-1 and TRBJ1-2, with 10 bases fitting TRBD1. This CDR3 has 15 amino acids. CDR1 is SGHRS, CDR2 YFSETQ, per germline. V lost 0 bases and J lost 4; bases outside the gene matches: 3. CDR3 DNA: TGCGCCAGCAGCTTGGACCGGGACAGGGGCTATGGCTACACCTTC. Amino acids: CASSLDRDRGYGYTF.

The V call is TRBV6-2 or TRBV6-3, the J call TRBJ1-4; tentative D call: TRBD1 (5 bases). Germline V gene data show CDR1 as MNHEY and CDR2 as SVGEGT. The CDR3 length is 14 residues. Trimming took off 0 bases at V and 8 bases at J, with 10 bases between the two ends. The CDR3 region has the DNA TGTGCCAGCAGTTACTCGGGGCGCGGAGAAAAACTGTTTTTT. Protein: CASSYSGRGEKLFF.

V and J are TRBV29-1 and TRBJ1-3, with TRBD1 matching over 9 bases. The V and J ends lost 5 bases and 0 bases, in that order; junction bases with no gene match: 2. CDR3 size: 14 residues. Looked up from germline, CDR1 is SQVTM and CDR2 is ANQGSEA. CDR3 protein: CSVWTGASGNTIYF. The CDR3 bases are TGCAGCGTTTGGACAGGGGCCTCTGGAAACACCATATATTTT.

The chain recombines TRBV9 with TRBJ1-1; 8 nucleotides match TRBD1. Losses at the gene ends were 3 bases for V and 11 bases for J; bases not matched to a gene: 15. Germline CDR1 and CDR2: SGDLS and YYNGEE. The CDR3 is 15 amino acids. The CDR3 bases are TGTGCCAGCAGCGGTCAGGGGGCGTCAGGTCCCGGGGCTTTCTTT. Its translation: CASSGQGASGPGAFF.